These T cell receptor beta chains were read from a single sample in a study of blood T cell repertoires in COVID-19. Data came from immunoSEQ multiplex PCR; TCRdb stores just in-frame clones and leaves some out. The sample yields more than 400,000 clones, roughly 87% seen once. Sequences were obtained from PBMCs or T cells enriched from blood (not recorded which). These receptors came from a woman between 18 and 30 years old who had recovered from COVID-19. Each CDR3 is given without its conserved first and last residue. Fields, in order: J gene, V gene, CDR3 protein.

J: TRBJ2-7; V: TRBV15; CDR3: ATSRGVGAYEQY
J: TRBJ1-4; V: TRBV7-2; CDR3: ASSPTRQGAGELF
J: TRBJ2-7; V: TRBV5-1; CDR3: ASSLDGGEQY
J: TRBJ1-2; V: TRBV7-9; CDR3: ASSLGDARGQRGYT
J: TRBJ2-5; V: TRBV7-2; CDR3: ASSLTGVQETQY
J: TRBJ2-7; V: TRBV19; CDR3: ASNRGRTPPYEQY
J: TRBJ2-3; V: TRBV5-1; CDR3: ASSLLGARTDTQY
J: TRBJ2-1; V: TRBV28; CDR3: ASSAGGSYNEQF
J: TRBJ2-7; V: TRBV2; CDR3: ASSTASGLGYEQY
J: TRBJ2-3; V: TRBV29-1; CDR3: SAWTGETDTQY
J: TRBJ2-1; V: TRBV9; CDR3: ASSVAGYNEQF
J: TRBJ2-7; V: TRBV28; CDR3: ASSLRYEQY
J: TRBJ2-1; V: TRBV5-1; CDR3: ASSYVTGSYNEQF
J: TRBJ2-1; V: TRBV5-4; CDR3: ASSYPGTGLIYEQF
J: TRBJ1-2; V: TRBV6-1; CDR3: ASSEDGKNYGYT
J: TRBJ2-3; V: TRBV6-5; CDR3: ASVERGGRGDTQY
J: TRBJ1-6; V: TRBV4-1; CDR3: ASSQTPSGGNNSPLH
J: TRBJ1-4; V: TRBV6-1; CDR3: ASSEGELF
J: TRBJ2-5; V: TRBV7-9; CDR3: ASSTKRGSRRETQY
J: TRBJ1-2; V: TRBV24-1; CDR3: ATSVGRGSIYGYT
J: TRBJ1-5; V: TRBV12-5; CDR3: ASGLATDRAQPQH
J: TRBJ1-5; V: TRBV30; CDR3: AWNEQPNQPQH
J: TRBJ1-4; V: TRBV28; CDR3: ASSSPLATNEKLF
J: TRBJ1-2; V: TRBV5-1; CDR3: ASSPWTGGGYGYT
J: TRBJ1-1; V: TRBV25-1; CDR3: ASSGGRLNTEAF
J: TRBJ2-7; V: TRBV5-4; CDR3: ASSSRHRGDEQY
J: TRBJ1-1; V: TRBV3-1/TRBV3-2; CDR3: ASSQDLGGDTEAF
J: TRBJ2-7; V: TRBV11-2; CDR3: ASSVMGLAGRYEQY
J: TRBJ1-6; V: TRBV6-5; CDR3: ASSQGQQNSPLH
J: TRBJ2-3; V: TRBV3-1/TRBV3-2; CDR3: ASSRTGAGTQY
J: TRBJ1-1; V: TRBV16; CDR3: ASSQSKTEIDKRLNTEAF
J: TRBJ1-6; V: TRBV2; CDR3: ASSEGQGNSPLH
J: TRBJ1-2; V: TRBV7-8; CDR3: ASSPQVTLTYGYT
J: TRBJ1-2; V: TRBV28; CDR3: ASSVQGVGYGYT
J: TRBJ2-7; V: TRBV7-2; CDR3: ASSKGAMGEQY
J: TRBJ1-1; V: TRBV18; CDR3: ASSHTADHRAMNTEAF
J: TRBJ2-1; V: TRBV5-4; CDR3: ASSHLEGAGNEQF
J: TRBJ2-5; V: TRBV3-1/TRBV3-2; CDR3: ASSLNQETQY
J: TRBJ1-6; V: TRBV4-2; CDR3: ASKIRRGDENSPLH
J: TRBJ1-2; V: TRBV6-5; CDR3: ASNDYLDRGYGYT
J: TRBJ1-2; V: TRBV5-5; CDR3: ASSLASGYT
J: TRBJ1-1; V: TRBV7-3; CDR3: ASSRGGDTEAF
J: TRBJ1-3; V: TRBV5-1; CDR3: ASTFAGGSGNTIY
J: TRBJ1-1; V: TRBV2; CDR3: DTSDTNTEAF
J: TRBJ2-5; V: TRBV12-5; CDR3: ASGFRSWGRQYQETQY
J: TRBJ2-1; V: TRBV11-3; CDR3: ASSYRGTGVNEQF
J: TRBJ2-5; V: TRBV3-1/TRBV3-2; CDR3: ASSQALAVGTQY
J: TRBJ2-1; V: TRBV6-4; CDR3: ASSDGASDYNEQF
J: TRBJ1-1; V: TRBV14; CDR3: ASSQEWGQGMNTEAF
J: TRBJ2-2; V: TRBV6-2/TRBV6-3; CDR3: ASSWARGTHTGELF
J: TRBJ1-6; V: TRBV3-1/TRBV3-2; CDR3: ASSPYGSRNSPLH
J: TRBJ2-2; V: TRBV2; CDR3: ASTGTLVTGELF
J: TRBJ2-7; V: TRBV9; CDR3: ASSSGAGLSYEQY
J: TRBJ2-2; V: TRBV5-6; CDR3: ASSPQGRDGELF